What follows are 20 T cell receptor beta chains derived from one specimen sequenced in a study of cytomegalovirus exposure and HLA in healthy donors. The repertoire was sequenced with immunoSEQ multiplex PCR; TCRdb's copy has only in-frame clones and lacks some. The table has roughly 140,000 clones, almost 90% seen once. Sequencing was performed on PBMCs. These receptors were collected from a woman younger than 35 in good health and CMV-seropositive.

The chain combines TRBV4-2 with TRBJ2-7; unclear D gene. V lost 0 bases and J lost 7, with 13 bases in between. This CDR3 has 14 amino acids. Looked up from germline, CDR1 is LGHNA and CDR2 is YNFKEQ. CDR3 DNA: TGTGCCAGCAGCCAAGATCTATTAGCATGGGAGCAGTACTTC. This encodes CASSQDLLAWEQYF.

The sample holds many counts of this clone. The chain is built from TRBV27 and TRBJ1-1, with 8 bases that match TRBD1. Germline CDR1 reads MNHEY; CDR2 reads SMNVEV (reference sequence). This CDR3 contains 13 residues. V gave up 4 bases and J gave up 11 bases; unmatched junction bases: 9. DNA of the CDR3: TGTGCCAGCAGTTCCCCCGGACAGGGTAAGGCTTTCTTT. This gives the protein CASSSPGQGKAFF.

The rearrangement uses TRBV30 and TRBJ2-7; D might be TRBD1 (6 bases). V shed 2 bases and J shed 9 bases, with 14 bases lying between them. The CDR3 covers 12 residues. Germline CDR1 GTSNPN, CDR2 SVGIG (reference sequence). CDR3: CAWSSGGRGQYF. In DNA, the CDR3 is TGTGCCTGGAGTAGTGGGGGCCGAGGGCAGTACTTC. The full variable domain, in which reference TRBV30 and TRBJ2-7 provide the parts outside the CDR3, is SQTIHQWPATLVQPVGSPLSLECTVEGTSNPNLYWYRQAAGRGLQLLFYSVGIGQISSEVPQNLSASRPQDRQFILSSKKLLLSDSGFYLCAWSSGGRGQYFGPGTRLTVT.

The V and J genes are TRBV7-6 and TRBJ1-6; 9 nucleotides agree with TRBD1. CDR1 is SGHVS, CDR2 FNYEAQ, per germline. V was pared by 3 bases and J by 7 bases, with 1 base of the junction left unmatched. CDR3 size: 14 residues. The CDR3 DNA sequence: TGTGCCAGCAGCTTTGGGACAGGGAATTCACCCCTCCACTTT. It yields the protein CASSFGTGNSPLHF.

The chain joins TRBV30 to TRBJ1-2; no clear D. The ends were cut back, 2 bases at V and 4 bases at J, with 8 bases in the middle. Per germline, CDR1 GTSNPN and CDR2 SVGIG (reference sequence). This CDR3 is 12 amino acids long. The CDR3, as DNA: TGTGCCTGGAGTCGGGATTTCTATGGCTACACCTTC. As protein: CAWSRDFYGYTF.

The chain has TRBV28 and TRBJ2-7, with unresolved D. Germline lookup yields CDR1 MDHEN and CDR2 SYDVKM. This CDR3 is built from 13 residues. Deletions cut 2 bases from V and 0 bases from J, with 5 bases between. CDR3 sequence: CASSLTVSYEQYF. As DNA, the CDR3 is TGTGCCAGCAGTTTAACAGTCTCCTACGAGCAGTACTTC.

CDR3 nucleotides: TGTGCCAGCAGGGGGACAGGGAGTGAAAAACTGTTTTTT. It is translated as CASRGTGSEKLFF. The chain links TRBV28 to TRBJ1-4; the match to TRBD1 covers 9 bases. The germline V gene encodes CDR1 MDHEN and CDR2 SYDVKM. Trimming removed 6 bases from V and 7 bases from J; junction bases left unmatched: 3. The CDR3 length is 13 residues.

The rearrangement joins TRBV2 to TRBJ1-1; no definite D call. The CDR3 loop spans 13 amino acids. Germline V gives CDR1 SNHLY, CDR2 FYNNEI. CDR3 nucleotides: TGTGCTGACGCGCGGGAAATGAACACTGAAGCTTTCTTT. Translation: CADAREMNTEAFF.

The chain is built from TRBV5-1 and TRBJ2-7; the match to TRBD2 covers 11 bases. CDR1 and CDR2 from the germline V gene are SGHRS and YFSETQ. This CDR3 is 14 amino acids long. V was clipped by 4 bases and J by 3 bases; unmatched bases: 3. The CDR3 loop is CASSLTSGSYEQYF. CDR3 nucleotide sequence: TGCGCCAGCAGCCTCACTAGCGGGAGCTACGAGCAGTACTTC.

This clone was picked up a small number of times. The rearrangement uses TRBV7-3 and TRBJ1-2; 7 bases fit TRBD1. Germline V gene data show CDR1 as SGHTA and CDR2 as FQGTGA. The ends lost 5 bases at V and 4 bases at J; junction bases unmatched: 4. The CDR3 length is 13 residues. CDR3 residues: CASSPRQGYGYTF. The CDR3 DNA sequence: TGTGCCAGCAGCCCCCGACAGGGCTATGGCTACACCTTC. The whole variable domain, filled in from reference TRBV7-3 and TRBJ1-2, reads GAGVSQTPSNKVTEKGKYVELRCDPISGHTALYWYRQSLGQGPEFLIYFQGTGAADDSGLPNDRFFAVRPEGSVSTLKIQRTERGDSAVYLCASSPRQGYGYTFGSGTRLTVV.

The rearrangement joins TRBV30 to TRBJ1-5, with a possible D match to TRBD1 (6 bases). CDR3 length: 15 amino acids. V was trimmed by 1 base and J by 4 bases, leaving 14 bases between them. The germline V gene has CDR1 GTSNPN and CDR2 SVGIG (reference sequence). As DNA, the CDR3 is TGTGCCTGGAGTGCTTCGGACAGTTTAAATCAGCCCCAGCATTTT. Translated: CAWSASDSLNQPQHF.

The CDR3 nucleotides read TGTGCCAGCACGGTTACCACCGGGGAGCTGTTTTTT. Its protein is CASTVTTGELFF. The rearrangement uses TRBV6-1 and TRBJ2-2; the D is unclear. The V end lost 7 bases, the J end lost 4 bases, and 7 bases lay between the germline ends. Germline V gene data show CDR1 as MNHNS and CDR2 as SASEGT. CDR3 length equals 12 residues.

The V gene is TRBV10-3, the J gene TRBJ2-2; the D gene is possibly TRBD1 (5 bases). V dropped 0 bases and J dropped 3 bases, with 8 bases sitting between them. Germline V gene sequence: CDR1 ENHRY, CDR2 SYGVKD. The CDR3 covers 15 residues. The CDR3 DNA is TGTGCCATCAGTGAGTCAGGGGATGACACCGGGGAGCTGTTTTTT. Its translation is CAISESGDDTGELFF.

The chain employs TRBV28 and TRBJ2-7, with TRBD1 as a possible D gene (8 bases). The germline V gene has CDR1 MDHEN and CDR2 SYDVKM. The V end lost 5 bases, the J end lost 6 bases, and 14 bases lay between the germline ends. This CDR3 has 13 residues. In DNA, the CDR3 is TGTGCCAGCAGTGCGGGGGACAGGCGCGAGCAGTACTTC. This gives the protein CASSAGDRREQYF.

This chain uses TRBV7-8 with TRBJ1-1, with TRBD1 identical over 11 bases. The J segment lost 6 bases and the V segment lost 5 bases, leaving 5 bases of the junction unmatched. The V gene's germline CDR1 is SGHVS and CDR2 FQNEAQ. This CDR3 contains 14 residues. The CDR3 DNA reads as TGTGCCAGCAGCAGAGGACAGGGGGCGGCTGAAGCTTTCTTT. Its translation is CASSRGQGAAEAFF.

CDR3 sequence reads: CASSFSLTGPDTQYF. Here the CDR3 DNA reads TGCGCCAGCAGCTTCTCACTGACAGGGCCAGATACGCAGTATTTT. The V and J genes are TRBV5-1 and TRBJ2-3; 7 bases align to TRBD1. This CDR3 has 15 amino acids. V lost 2 bases and J lost 4; bases outside the gene matches: 7. Germline-derived CDR1 and CDR2 are SGHRS and YFSETQ. The variable domain in full, with the rest retrieved from reference TRBV5-1 and TRBJ2-3, is KAGVTQTPRYLIKTRGQQVTLSCSPISGHRSVSWYQQTPGQGLQFLFEYFSETQRNKGNFPGRFSGRQFSNSRSEMNVSTLELGDSALYLCASSFSLTGPDTQYFGPGTRLTVL.

The chain has TRBV14 and TRBJ2-7; 7 positions match TRBD1. Germline loops: CDR1 SGHDN, CDR2 FVKESK. Germline trimming cut 1 base from V and 0 bases from J; bases unmatched to any gene: 3. The CDR3 consists of 15 residues. The CDR3: CASSQARGPSYEQYF. CDR3 bases: TGTGCCAGCAGCCAAGCGAGGGGGCCCTCCTACGAGCAGTACTTC.

J is TRBJ2-2 and V is TRBV13; no clear D. The V gene lost 1 base and the J gene lost 8 bases, with 5 bases spanning the gap. In germline, CDR1 is PRHDT, CDR2 FYEKMQ (reference sequence). This CDR3 has 12 residues. The CDR3 sequence is CASSLVPGELFF. The CDR3 DNA is TGTGCCAGCAGCTTAGTTCCGGGGGAGCTGTTTTTT.

This clone appeared a single time. The gene calls are TRBV30 and TRBJ2-3; 9 positions match TRBD2. CDR3 length: 15 residues. The V gene's germline CDR1 is GTSNPN and CDR2 SVGIG (reference sequence). V lost 0 bases, J lost 3 bases, and 4 bases stayed unmatched. The CDR3 loop is CAWSVRSGGTDTQYF. The CDR3 coding sequence is TGTGCCTGGAGTGTCCGTAGCGGGGGTACAGATACGCAGTATTTT.

The chain has TRBV9 and TRBJ1-2; perhaps TRBD1 as D (6 bases). From germline, CDR1 is SGDLS and CDR2 YYNGEE. This CDR3 is built from 15 residues. Trimming removed 3 bases at V and 2 bases at J, with 14 bases between. CDR3 in DNA: TGTGCCAGCAGCGCAAGGGACACAGTAAACTATGGCTACACCTTC. It specifies CASSARDTVNYGYTF.